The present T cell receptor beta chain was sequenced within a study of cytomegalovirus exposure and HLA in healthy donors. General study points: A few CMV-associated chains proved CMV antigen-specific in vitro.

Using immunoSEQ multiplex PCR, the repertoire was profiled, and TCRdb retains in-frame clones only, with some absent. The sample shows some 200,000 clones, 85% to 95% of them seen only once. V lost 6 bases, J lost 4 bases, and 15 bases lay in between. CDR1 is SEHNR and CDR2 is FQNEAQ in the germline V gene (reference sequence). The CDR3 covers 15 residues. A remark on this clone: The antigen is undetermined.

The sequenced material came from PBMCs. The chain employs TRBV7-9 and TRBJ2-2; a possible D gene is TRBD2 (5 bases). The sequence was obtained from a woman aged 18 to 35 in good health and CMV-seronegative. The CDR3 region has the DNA TGTGCCAGCAGGCAGGCGGGCAGGACCACCGGGGAGCTGTTTTTT. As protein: CASRQAGRTTGELFF.